These 7 T cell receptor beta chains were all obtained from the same sample, sequenced in a study of cytomegalovirus exposure and HLA in healthy donors. With 60 Vbeta and 13 Jbeta primers, the PCR was carried out. TCRdb keeps only in-frame clones here, not all; method: immunoSEQ multiplex PCR. The sample has 100,000 to 150,000 clones; around 82% are singletons. The sequencing input was PBMCs. These receptors were obtained from a boy between 5 and 17 years old in good health and CMV-seronegative.

Only one count was recorded for this clone. The rearrangement joins TRBV18 to TRBJ2-7; 13 nucleotides agree with TRBD2. The CDR3 is 16 residues long. After removal of 6 bases from V and 9 bases from J, the junction contained 14 bases not matched to a gene. The V gene's germline CDR1 is KGHSH and CDR2 LQKENI. DNA of the CDR3: TGTGCCAGCTCGCTGAAAGGGACTAGCGGGGCCCTAGGGCAGTACTTC. Protein product: CASSLKGTSGALGQYF.

The chain recombines TRBV6-4 with TRBJ1-2; D is unclear. V was shortened by 0 bases and J by 4 bases, with 12 bases between the two germline ends. Germline V gene data show CDR1 as MRHNA and CDR2 as SNTAGT. CDR3 length: 15 amino acids. For the CDR3, the DNA is TGTGCCAGCAGTGACTCCCGAGCCGGGGTCTATGGCTACACCTTC. This translates into CASSDSRAGVYGYTF.

The genes are TRBV2 and TRBJ1-5; 7 nucleotides align to TRBD1. This CDR3 comprises 14 residues. V lost 4 bases, J lost 2 bases, and 2 bases stayed unmatched. Looked up from germline, CDR1 is SNHLY and CDR2 is FYNNEI. In nucleotides, the CDR3 is TGTGCCAGCAGTGGCGGGACAGGCAATCAGCCCCAGCATTTT. This codes for CASSGGTGNQPQHF.

This clone has a single count. DNA for the CDR3: TGTGCCAGCAGTGATCGCCCAGCGGGAGTCCCCTCCGAGCAGTACTTC. It yields the protein CASSDRPAGVPSEQYF. The chain is built from TRBV25-1 and TRBJ2-7; 8 bases align to TRBD2. Germline CDR1 reads MGHDK; CDR2 reads SYGVNS. The V segment lost 3 bases and the J segment 6 bases; nucleotides outside the gene matches: 13. This CDR3 spans 16 amino acids.

V and J are TRBV15 and TRBJ2-3, with no clear D. Germline V gene data show CDR1 as LNHNV and CDR2 as YYDKDF (reference sequence). This CDR3 contains 14 residues. Trimming pared 1 base from V and 4 bases from J, leaving 9 bases between. CDR3 coding DNA: TGTGCCACCAGCAGAGTCGGTTCCGCAGATACGCAGTATTTT. Translating it yields CATSRVGSADTQYF.

The chain employs TRBV2 and TRBJ2-6, with D tentatively TRBD2 (6 bases). CDR3 length: 16 residues. Germline CDR1 and CDR2: SNHLY and FYNNEI. V lost 4 bases, J lost 0 bases, and 10 bases lay in between. Written as DNA, the CDR3 is TGTGCCAGCAGTGGGGGCGGGGTCTCTGGGGCCAACGTCCTGACTTTC. It translates to CASSGGGVSGANVLTF. Full variable domain (outside the CDR3, taken from reference TRBV2 and TRBJ2-6): EPEVTQTPSHQVTQMGQEVILRCVPISNHLYFYWYRQILGQKVEFLVSFYNNEISEKSEIFDDQFSVERPDGSNFTLKIRSTKLEDSAMYFCASSGGGVSGANVLTFGAGSRLTVL.

The V gene is TRBV29-1, the J gene TRBJ1-2; D is undetermined. CDR1 and CDR2 (germline): SQVTM, ANQGSEA. This CDR3 is built from 11 residues. V lost 2 bases to trimming and J lost 5 bases, with 6 bases between them. The chain's CDR3 is CSVEPGYGYTF. CDR3 DNA sequence: TGCAGCGTTGAACCCGGGTATGGCTACACCTTC.